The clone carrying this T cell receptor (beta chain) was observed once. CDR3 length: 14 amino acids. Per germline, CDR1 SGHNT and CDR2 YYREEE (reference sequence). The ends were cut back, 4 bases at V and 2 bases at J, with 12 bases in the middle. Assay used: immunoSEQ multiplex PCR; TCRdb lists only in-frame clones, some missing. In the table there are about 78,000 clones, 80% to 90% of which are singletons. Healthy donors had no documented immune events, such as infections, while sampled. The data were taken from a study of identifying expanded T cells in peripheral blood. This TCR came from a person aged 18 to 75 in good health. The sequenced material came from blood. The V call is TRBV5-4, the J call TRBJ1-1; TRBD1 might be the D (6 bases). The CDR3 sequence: CASSLSRGNTEAFF. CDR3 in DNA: TGTGCCAGCAGCCTCAGCAGGGGAAACACTGAAGCTTTCTTT. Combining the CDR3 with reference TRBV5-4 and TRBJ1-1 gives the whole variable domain ETGVTQSPTHLIKTRGQQVTLRCSSQSGHNTVSWYQQALGQGPQFIFQYYREEENGRGNFPPRFSGLQFPNYSSELNVNALELDDSALYLCASSLSRGNTEAFFGQGTRLTVV.